What follows is one T cell receptor (beta chain) and its context. Its specificity is unknown. The record originates from a study of PD-1 blockade in classical Hodgkin lymphoma. V trimming: 2 bases; J trimming: 9 bases; junction bases outside the gene matches: 9. Germline lookup yields CDR1 ENHRY and CDR2 SYGVKD. The CDR3 runs to 15 residues. Study findings and constraints: TCR diversity rose significantly by C4D1 in CD4+ but not CD8+ cells.

Profiling relied on immunoSEQ multiplex PCR, and the TCRdb table lists in-frame clones only, not all of them. There are roughly 100,000 clones in the sample; approximately 78% occur only once, and 9.4% lies in the top ten. As to time point: cycle 4 day 1 (C4D1), after five to seven weeks of nivolumab. Each patient's relapse followed autologous stem cell transplantation, and brentuximab vedotin exposure varied. The clonotype was recovered from a human donor with classical Hodgkin lymphoma. The specimen was peripheral blood mononuclear cells (PBMCs), collected before the fourth cycle of nivolumab. The V call is TRBV10-3, the J call TRBJ2-1; the match to TRBD1 covers 8 bases. CDR3 sequence reads: CAISEGQGGSGEQFF. The CDR3 DNA reads as TGTGCCATCAGTGAGGGACAGGGTGGCAGTGGTGAGCAGTTCTTC.